The 24 T cell receptor beta chains in this list originate from one sample, sequenced in a study of metastatic and nonmetastatic thyroid tumors. TCRdb reprocessed the PCR reads using MiXCR. The sample records over 20,000 clones, around 26% being singletons. Every patient was untreated before thyroid surgery. The sequencing input was blood. These receptor sequences come from a male donor with papillary thyroid cancer or a benign thyroid nodule (not recorded which). Some clones in this sample may be carry-over from other donors' samples.

This clone came up many times. The genes are TRBV6-5 and TRBJ1-4; D possibly corresponds to TRBD1 (6 bases). Germline CDR1 is MNHEY and CDR2 is SVGAGI. The CDR3 has 14 residues. V gave up 2 bases and J gave up 5 bases, with 9 bases separating them. The CDR3 coding sequence is TGTGCCAGCAGTTACCGGGACACAAATGAAAAACTGTTTTTT. This translates into CASSYRDTNEKLFF.

In its sample, this clone is medium-sized. The DNA for the CDR3 is TGTGCCAGCAGCTTACATATTCCCGGGACAGGGGACTATGGCTACACCTTC. Protein sequence: CASSLHIPGTGDYGYTF. The rearrangement links TRBV6-2 or TRBV6-3 to TRBJ1-2; 10 bases are a match to TRBD1. There are 17 residues in the CDR3. Unmatched junction bases numbered 13, after V lost 6 bases and J lost 3 bases. CDR1 MNHEY and CDR2 SVGEGT come from the germline V gene.

This clone is judged medium-sized (0.01 to 0.1%). This chain connects TRBV6-2 or TRBV6-3 to TRBJ2-7, with 7 bases lining up with TRBD2. The V gene end was trimmed by 1 base and the J gene end by 1 base; junction bases not matched to a gene: 4. The CDR3 contains 15 residues. Germline CDR1 reads MNHEY; CDR2 reads SVGEGT. CDR3 in amino acids: CASSYLGGSSYEQYF. Here the CDR3 DNA reads TGTGCCAGCAGTTACTTGGGCGGGAGTTCCTACGAGCAGTACTTC.

This clone is categorized as medium-sized. The V gene is TRBV27, the J gene TRBJ2-6; 8 positions match TRBD1. The CDR3 consists of 16 residues. Germline assignment: CDR1 MNHEY and CDR2 SMNVEV (reference sequence). J was trimmed by 2 bases and V by 6 bases; bases with no gene match: 6. The CDR3 coding sequence is TGTGCCAGCAGAAATGACAGGGGTACTGGGGCCAACGTCCTGACTTTC. Its protein is CASRNDRGTGANVLTF.

The sample holds many counts of this clone. This sequence joins TRBV20-1 and TRBJ2-3; D possibly corresponds to TRBD1 (6 bases). The V and J ends lost 0 bases and 9 bases respectively, with 13 bases between them. The germline CDR1 and CDR2 sequences are DFQATT and SNEGSKA (reference sequence). The CDR3 totals 13 residues. CDR3 bases: TGCAGTGCTAGAGATCGCCCGACAGGCACGCAGTATTTT. Its protein is CSARDRPTGTQYF.

This chain joins TRBV20-1 and TRBJ1-2; weak D call: TRBD1 (5 bases). The CDR3 has 13 amino acids. V was clipped by 6 bases and J by 2 bases, with 13 bases between them. CDR1 is DFQATT and CDR2 is SNEGSKA in the germline V gene (reference sequence). The CDR3 loop reads CSAVGGENYGYTF. The CDR3 nucleotides read TGCAGTGCCGTGGGGGGGGAGAACTATGGCTACACCTTC.

This clone was observed a few times. V gene TRBV12-3 or TRBV12-4 combines with J gene TRBJ2-2; D might be TRBD1 or TRBD2, each matching 5 bases. This CDR3 has 13 residues. The V and J ends lost 5 bases and 3 bases respectively, with 7 bases between them. Here the CDR3 reads CASSGTHTGELFF. CDR3 bases: TGTGCCAGCAGTGGGACCCACACCGGGGAGCTGTTTTTT.

The chain is built from TRBV27 and TRBJ2-7; TRBD1 might be the D (6 bases). The CDR3 totals 17 residues. Trimming pared 4 bases from V and 0 bases from J, leaving 19 bases between. The germline V gene has CDR1 MNHEY and CDR2 SMNVEV (reference sequence). CDR3 nucleotide sequence: TGTGCCAGCAGTTCAGGGGACCAGGATGGGTACTCCTACGAGCAGTACTTC. The encoded protein is CASSSGDQDGYSYEQYF.

This clone was seen only a few times. Germline is not matched at one junction end, which may reflect a read error. V is TRBV28 and J is TRBJ1-2, with TRBD1 matching 7 bases. Germline V gene data show CDR1 as MDHEN and CDR2 as SYDVKM. The CDR3 covers 15 residues. CDR3 residues: CASSSTATGNYGYNF. Here the CDR3 DNA reads TGTGCCAGCAGTTCTACAGCGACAGGGAACTATGGCTACAACTTC.

V is TRBV11-2 and J is TRBJ1-3; D remains unclear. The V end was cut by 4 bases, the J end by 4 bases, with 11 bases between. The length of the CDR3 is 14 residues. Germline V gene lookup returns CDR1 SGHAT and CDR2 FQNNGV. The CDR3 protein is CASSSGLRGNTIYF. For the CDR3, the DNA is TGTGCCAGCAGCTCCGGACTGCGGGGAAACACCATATATTTT. Full variable domain (rest looked up from reference TRBV11-2 and TRBJ1-3): EAGVAQSPRYKIIEKRQSVAFWCNPISGHATLYWYQQILGQGPKLLIQFQNNGVVDDSQLPKDRFSAERLKGVDSTLKIQPAKLEDSAVYLCASSSGLRGNTIYFGEGSWLTVV.

Ten or more counts support this clone. The chain is built from TRBV6-4 and TRBJ2-1; 11 bases map to TRBD2. The ends lost 6 bases at V and 10 bases at J; junction bases unmatched: 5. CDR1 is MRHNA and CDR2 is SNTAGT in the germline V gene. The CDR3 sequence is 13 residues long. The CDR3 here is CASSLAGGYEQFF. The DNA of the CDR3 is TGTGCCAGCAGCTTAGCGGGGGGGTACGAGCAGTTCTTC.

This clone has ten or more counts. This chain joins TRBV6-1 and TRBJ2-2; D may be TRBD2 (6 bases). V dropped 10 bases and J dropped 2 bases, with 14 bases sitting between them. CDR1 and CDR2 from the germline V gene are MNHNS and SASEGT. The CDR3 spans 14 residues. The CDR3 nucleotides are TGTGCCACCCCGCGGAGGGGCAACACCGGGGAGCTGTTTTTT. Its protein product is CATPRRGNTGELFF.

Worth noting for this clone: Other DNA sequences in the same sample also yield this CDR3. The genes are TRBV10-3 and TRBJ1-1, with 8 bases matching TRBD1. There are 15 residues in the CDR3. Germline values: CDR1 ENHRY, CDR2 SYGVKD. V gave up 4 bases and J gave up 8 bases; unmatched junction bases: 12. The CDR3 DNA reads as TGTGCCATCAGTGGGTCAGGACAGGGTGCCACCGAAGCTTTCTTT. This translates into CAISGSGQGATEAFF.

The table lists this clone with many counts. The V call is TRBV20-1, the J call TRBJ2-3; D remains unclear. The end of the DNA is better explained by TRBJ1-5, so the J call may be wrong. Germline V gives CDR1 DFQATT, CDR2 SNEGSKA (reference sequence). There are 17 residues in the CDR3. This CDR3 is CSATVIAGGPSTDTQHF. The DNA of the CDR3 is TGCAGTGCTACCGTCATTGCGGGAGGGCCGAGCACAGATACGCAGCATTTT.

Ten or more counts support this clone. The chain couples TRBV7-2 to TRBJ1-1; D may be TRBD1 (5 bases). CDR1 is SGHTA and CDR2 is FQGNSA in the germline V gene. V lost 1 base to trimming and J lost 1 base, with 10 bases between them. The CDR3 is made up of 15 amino acids. CDR3 amino acids: CASSLVPRANTEAFF. CDR3 sequence (DNA): TGTGCCAGCAGCTTAGTTCCCAGGGCGAACACTGAAGCTTTCTTT.

The V and J genes are TRBV28 and TRBJ1-3; D is possibly TRBD1 (5 bases). The CDR3 has 16 amino acids. Germline loops: CDR1 MDHEN, CDR2 SYDVKM. Trimming cost V 3 bases and J 8 bases, with 20 bases left between them. The CDR3 spells CASSFVLGAVEDTIYF. The CDR3, as DNA: TGTGCCAGCAGTTTCGTCTTAGGGGCGGTGGAAGACACCATATATTTT.

The V call is TRBV20-1, the J call TRBJ2-7, with 7 bases lining up with TRBD1. CDR1 and CDR2 (germline): DFQATT, SNEGSKA (reference sequence). The J segment lost 1 base and the V segment lost 0 bases, leaving 3 bases of the junction unmatched. The CDR3 covers 14 residues. CDR3 protein: CSARDPDRSYEQYF. For the CDR3, the DNA is TGCAGTGCTAGAGATCCGGACAGGTCCTACGAGCAGTACTTC.

CDR3 DNA: TGTGCCAGCAGCCCAATAGTTGGAGCCTACGAGCAGTACTTC. Translated: CASSPIVGAYEQYF. The chain recombines TRBV7-2 with TRBJ2-7; D remains ambiguous. CDR1 and CDR2 (germline): SGHTA, FQGNSA. The V and J ends lost 5 bases and 2 bases respectively, with 13 bases between them. The CDR3 is made up of 14 amino acids.

This clone was seen many times. The chain employs TRBV12-3 or TRBV12-4 and TRBJ1-5; 8 nucleotides line up with TRBD1. The CDR3 is 14 amino acids. Trimming took 4 bases from V and 6 from J; bases not matched to a gene: 5. CDR3 DNA: TGTGCCAGCAGTTATACAGGGGGTGGTCAGCCCCAGCATTTT. Residues: CASSYTGGGQPQHF.

In regard to this clone: An end of the junction does not agree with germline; a read error may underlie this. The V gene is TRBV6-2 or TRBV6-3, the J gene TRBJ2-1; TRBD2 might be the D (7 bases). Germline loops: CDR1 MNHEY, CDR2 SVGEGT. CDR3 length: 15 residues. This CDR3 reads CASRGWGASGNEHFF. CDR3 nucleotides: TGTGCCAGCAGGGGTTGGGGGGCTAGCGGCAATGAGCATTTCTTC.

Judged by abundance, this clone is medium-sized. The rearrangement uses TRBV10-3 and TRBJ2-7; TRBD1 matches 10 bases. V trimming: 8 bases; J trimming: 2 bases; junction bases outside the gene matches: 9. CDR3 length: 15 amino acids. CDR1 is ENHRY, CDR2 SYGVKD, per germline. CDR3 sequence: CAIGGDRGVPYEQYF. The DNA for the CDR3 is TGTGCCATCGGGGGGGACAGGGGAGTTCCCTACGAGCAGTACTTC.

The sample holds many counts of this clone. The J gene is TRBJ2-2, the V gene TRBV6-6, with 8 positions matching TRBD1. In germline, CDR1 is MNHNY, CDR2 SVGAGI (reference sequence). Trimming cost V 2 bases and J 3 bases; bases outside gene matches: 5. The CDR3 length is 16 residues. The chain's CDR3 is CASSYRDRGYTGELFF. In nucleotides, the CDR3 is TGTGCCAGCAGTTACCGCGACAGGGGTTACACCGGGGAGCTGTTTTTT.

This clone was seen at least ten times. J is TRBJ2-1 and V is TRBV24-1, with 8 bases aligning to TRBD1. Germline CDR1 KGHDR, CDR2 SFDVKD. Trimming took 9 bases from V and 6 from J; bases not matched to a gene: 6. The CDR3 has 13 residues. Here the CDR3 reads CATGRTGTNEQFF. DNA of the CDR3: TGTGCCACCGGCCGGACAGGGACCAATGAGCAGTTCTTC.

This clone was counted only a few times. This sequence joins TRBV28 and TRBJ2-7; the D is unclear. Trimming took off 2 bases at V and 3 bases at J, with 5 bases between the two ends. The CDR3 consists of 12 residues. Per the germline V gene, CDR1 is MDHEN and CDR2 is SYDVKM. The CDR3 DNA is TGTGCCAGCAGTTTAAAGGGCTACGAGCAGTACTTC. Its translation: CASSLKGYEQYF. Full variable domain (remainder filled in from reference TRBV28 and TRBJ2-7): DVKVTQSSRYLVKRTGEKVFLECVQDMDHENMFWYRQDPGLGLRLIYFSYDVKMKEKGDIPEGYSVSREKKERFSLILESASTNQTSMYLCASSLKGYEQYFGPGTRLTVT.